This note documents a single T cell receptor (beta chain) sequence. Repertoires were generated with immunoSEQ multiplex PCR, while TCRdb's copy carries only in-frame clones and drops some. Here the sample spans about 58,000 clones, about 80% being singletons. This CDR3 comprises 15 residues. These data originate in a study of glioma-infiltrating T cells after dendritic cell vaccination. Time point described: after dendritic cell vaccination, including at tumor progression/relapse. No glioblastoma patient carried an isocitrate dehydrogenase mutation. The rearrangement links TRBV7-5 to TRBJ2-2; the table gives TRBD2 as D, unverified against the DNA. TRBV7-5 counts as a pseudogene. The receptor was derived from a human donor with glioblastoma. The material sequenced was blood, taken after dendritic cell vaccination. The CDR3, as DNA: TGTGCCAGAAGTGAGCGGTTATGGAACACCGGGGAGCTGTTTTTT. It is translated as CARSERLWNTGELFF.